A single sample is the source of the 30 T cell receptor beta chains below, sequenced in a study of early T cells in non-severe SARS-CoV-2 infection. In TCRdb, the 5' RACE reads were re-called with MiXCR into one record per CDR3 protein. Of 29,000 or so distinct CDR3 sequences in the sample, 4.5% were seen once. The sample taken for sequencing was whole blood. The source is an adult who was a healthcare worker with PCR-confirmed SARS-CoV-2 infection or an uninfected control (not recorded which).

At least ten counts were recorded for this clonotype. This chain connects TRBV27 to TRBJ2-1; a weak D match, TRBD1 (5 bases). V shed 6 bases and J shed 8 bases, with 17 bases lying between them. CDR1 and CDR2 (germline): MNHEY, SMNVEV (reference sequence). This CDR3 comprises 14 residues. The CDR3 loop is CASSDPTPGHEQFF. The CDR3 bases are TGTGCCAGCAGCGACCCGACACCAGGGCATGAGCAGTTCTTC.

Worth noting for this clonotype: With a much larger clone just one base away, this may be a read error. The rearrangement links TRBV11-2 to TRBJ2-7, with a possible D match to TRBD1 (5 bases). CDR1 is SGHAT and CDR2 is FQNNGV in the germline V gene. V lost 6 bases and J 2 bases, leaving 11 bases between the germline ends. The CDR3 extends over 13 amino acids. The CDR3 reads CASSPDSTYEQYF. The CDR3 DNA reads as TGTGCCAGCAGTCCAGACAGTACCTACGAGCAGTACTTC. Supplemented by reference TRBV11-2 and TRBJ2-7, the full variable domain reads EAGVAQSPRYKIIEKRQSVAFWCNPISGHATLYWYQQILGQGPKLLIQFQNNGVVDDSQLPKDRFSAERLKGVDSTLKIQPAKLEDSAVYLCASSPDSTYEQYFGPGTRLTVT.

This clonotype occurred a few times. The chain links TRBV6-5 to TRBJ2-5; D could derive from TRBD1 or TRBD2 (5 bases each). The germline CDR1 and CDR2 sequences are MNHEY and SVGAGI. Trimming took 4 bases from V and 5 from J, leaving 17 bases between them. CDR3 length: 15 amino acids. CDR3 sequence: CASSLDSRRSETQYF. For the CDR3, the DNA is TGTGCCAGCAGTTTAGACAGTAGGAGGTCGGAGACCCAGTACTTC.

Comments on this clonotype: With a much larger clone just one base away, this may be a read error. V gene TRBV6-2 or TRBV6-3 combines with J gene TRBJ2-7; D possibly corresponds to TRBD1 (5 bases). This CDR3 is built from 15 residues. Germline CDR1 MNHEY, CDR2 SVGEGT. CDR3 bases: TGTGTCAGCAGCCAAACAGGCGCCAGCTCCTACGAGCAGTACTTC. Translation: CVSSQTGASSYEQYF.

This clonotype has a handful of counts. V usage is TRBV13 and J usage is TRBJ2-7, with 13 bases aligning to TRBD2. After removal of 6 bases from V and 3 bases from J, the junction contained 11 bases not matched to a gene. Germline V CDR1 and CDR2: PRHDT, FYEKMQ (reference sequence). This CDR3 region has 17 residues. The CDR3 nucleotides read TGTGCCAGCAGTAACAGGGGGACTAGCGGGATATACTACGAGCAGTACTTC. Protein product: CASSNRGTSGIYYEQYF. The variable domain in full, completed from reference TRBV13 and TRBJ2-7, reads AAGVIQSPRHLIKEKRETATLKCYPIPRHDTVYWYQQGPGQDPQFLISFYEKMQSDKGSIPDRFSAQQFSDYHSELNMSSLELGDSALYFCASSNRGTSGIYYEQYFGPGTRLTVT.

This clonotype was counted at least ten times. V gene TRBV7-2 combines with J gene TRBJ2-3; perhaps TRBD2 as D (5 bases). Deletions cut 3 bases from V and 6 bases from J, with 10 bases between. CDR1 SGHTA and CDR2 FQGNSA come from the germline V gene. This CDR3 is built from 13 residues. This CDR3 reads CASSFPGSDTQYF. The CDR3 DNA sequence: TGTGCCAGCAGCTTCCCGGGGAGTGATACGCAGTATTTT.

The sample holds a few counts of this clonotype. V usage is TRBV9 and J usage is TRBJ1-4; 7 positions match TRBD1. The V gene's germline CDR1 is SGDLS and CDR2 YYNGEE. The CDR3 consists of 14 residues. The V and J ends lost 5 bases and 10 bases, in that order; junction bases with no gene match: 11. The chain's CDR3 is CASRVTGDGGKLFF. CDR3 in DNA: TGTGCCAGCAGAGTAACAGGGGATGGCGGAAAACTGTTTTTT.

This clonotype has at least ten counts. The chain combines TRBV4-1 with TRBJ1-1, with a possible D match to TRBD1 (5 bases). CDR3 size: 17 residues. Germline-derived CDR1 and CDR2 are MGHRA and YSYEKL. V was shortened by 1 base and J by 0 bases, with 15 bases between the two germline ends. The CDR3 DNA follows: TGCGCCAGCAGCCAAGCAACACCGGGACGGTTGAACACTGAAGCTTTCTTT. This translates into CASSQATPGRLNTEAFF.

This clonotype has ten or more counts. The V gene is TRBV11-2, the J gene TRBJ2-7, with 10 bases aligning to TRBD1. Germline V CDR1 and CDR2: SGHAT, FQNNGV. Trimming took 0 bases from V and 3 from J; bases not matched to a gene: 5. The CDR3 contains 16 residues. The CDR3 protein is CASSLEGTGAFYEQYF. CDR3 sequence (DNA): TGTGCCAGCAGCTTAGAGGGGACAGGGGCGTTCTACGAGCAGTACTTC.

V gene TRBV7-9 combines with J gene TRBJ2-3; TRBD2 agrees at 9 bases. The germline V gene encodes CDR1 SEHNR and CDR2 FQNEAQ (reference sequence). V trimming: 5 bases; J trimming: 0 bases; junction bases outside the gene matches: 6. This CDR3 is built from 16 residues. CDR3 region: CASSTTSGVSTDTQYF. The CDR3 DNA reads as TGTGCCAGCAGCACGACTAGCGGAGTGAGCACAGATACGCAGTATTTT.

V is TRBV15 and J is TRBJ2-3; possible D gene TRBD2, 5 bases. The CDR3 spans 15 residues. CDR1 and CDR2 (germline): LNHNV, YYDKDF (reference sequence). Trimming took off 5 bases at V and 2 bases at J, with 14 bases between the two ends. CDR3: CATSRGLENTDTQYF. The CDR3, as DNA: TGTGCCACCAGCCGCGGACTGGAGAACACAGATACGCAGTATTTT.

This clonotype was detected ten times or more. This chain joins TRBV6-2 or TRBV6-3 and TRBJ1-5; D is possibly TRBD1 (6 bases). Germline lookup yields CDR1 MNHEY and CDR2 SVGEGT. The CDR3 is made up of 14 amino acids. The V gene lost 2 bases and the J gene lost 6 bases, with 11 bases spanning the gap. Written as DNA, the CDR3 is TGTGCCAGCAGTTACACAGGGAGGTTTCAGCCCCAGCATTTT. This encodes CASSYTGRFQPQHF.

The rearrangement joins TRBV6-1 to TRBJ2-4; D is possibly TRBD1 or TRBD2 (5 bases each). The V and J ends lost 7 bases and 8 bases respectively, with 12 bases between them. This CDR3 has 12 amino acids. Germline values: CDR1 MNHNS, CDR2 SASEGT. CDR3 bases: TGTGCCAGCACTAACCTGGGGGACATTCAGTACTTC. Translating gives CASTNLGDIQYF.

This clonotype has a count of ten or more. The rearrangement joins TRBV18 to TRBJ1-1; possibly TRBD1 for D (6 bases). The CDR3 consists of 15 residues. Trimming left V 4 bases short and J 3 bases short, with 15 bases between. Germline V gene lookup returns CDR1 KGHSH and CDR2 LQKENI. CDR3 sequence: CASSQARGGYTEAFF. CDR3 coding DNA: TGTGCCAGCTCACAAGCCAGGGGTGGGTACACTGAAGCTTTCTTT.

This clonotype showed up just a few times. The CDR3 DNA sequence: TGCAGCGTGGGGGCAGCGGGGGCTAATGAAAAACTGTTTTTT. The encoded protein is CSVGAAGANEKLFF. The chain carries TRBV29-1 and TRBJ1-4; possibly TRBD1 for D (6 bases). The CDR3 is 14 residues long. In germline, CDR1 is SQVTM, CDR2 ANQGSEA. V lost 6 bases to trimming and J lost 3 bases, with 14 bases between them.

This clonotype has ten or more counts. V gene TRBV7-7 combines with J gene TRBJ2-3; maybe TRBD2 (5 bases). The V and J ends lost 5 bases and 0 bases respectively, with 15 bases between them. Germline CDR1 reads SSHAT; CDR2 reads FNYEAQ (reference sequence). The CDR3 is 16 residues long. CDR3 loop: CASSPIRGASTDTQYF. CDR3 bases: TGTGCCAGCAGCCCAATTCGGGGAGCTAGCACAGATACGCAGTATTTT.

In its sample, this clonotype was seen many times. The CDR3 loop is CASSYGLYSYEQYF. The CDR3 bases are TGTGCCAGCAGTTACGGGTTATATTCCTACGAGCAGTACTTC. The chain couples TRBV6-6 to TRBJ2-7; D is unclear. The germline V gene encodes CDR1 MNHNY and CDR2 SVGAGI (reference sequence). This CDR3 is 14 amino acids long. V dropped 2 bases and J dropped 1 base, with 9 bases sitting between them.

This clonotype was picked up a small number of times. The chain joins TRBV7-2 to TRBJ1-1; D remains unclear. The CDR3 is 11 residues long. The V end was cut by 6 bases, the J end by 0 bases, with 2 bases between. Per the germline V gene, CDR1 is SGHTA and CDR2 is FQGNSA. For the CDR3, the DNA is TGTGCCAGCAGTTTGAACACTGAAGCTTTCTTT. It is translated as CASSLNTEAFF.

The chain couples TRBV25-1 to TRBJ2-3; no clear D gene. With 4 bases removed from V and 6 bases from J, the gap between germline ends came to 8 bases. The germline V gene encodes CDR1 MGHDK and CDR2 SYGVNS. CDR3 length: 12 amino acids. The CDR3 DNA reads as TGTGCCAGCAGTGGGAGTACCGATACGCAGTATTTT. Amino acid sequence: CASSGSTDTQYF.

This clonotype was seen many times. CDR3 loop: CASSFGQGLADVAKNIQYF. The DNA for the CDR3 is TGCGCCAGCAGCTTTGGGCAGGGACTAGCGGACGTAGCCAAAAACATTCAGTACTTC. The rearrangement joins TRBV5-1 to TRBJ2-4, with 11 bases aligning to TRBD2. Germline V gene sequence: CDR1 SGHRS, CDR2 YFSETQ. With 2 bases clipped from V and 0 bases from J, the junction kept 10 bases outside the gene matches. The CDR3 has 19 amino acids. Full variable domain (rest looked up from reference TRBV5-1 and TRBJ2-4): KAGVTQTPRYLIKTRGQQVTLSCSPISGHRSVSWYQQTPGQGLQFLFEYFSETQRNKGNFPGRFSGRQFSNSRSEMNVSTLELGDSALYLCASSFGQGLADVAKNIQYFGAGTRLSVL.

This clonotype has just a few counts. The CDR3 loop reads CASSSRLTGKFF. The CDR3 nucleotides read TGTGCCAGCAGTTCTCGGTTGACAGGGAAGTTCTTC. The chain uses TRBV7-8 and TRBJ2-1, with 7 bases fitting TRBD1. This CDR3 has 12 residues. V was clipped by 6 bases and J by 14 bases; unmatched bases: 10. Germline V gene lookup returns CDR1 SGHVS and CDR2 FQNEAQ. The full variable domain, completed using reference TRBV7-8 and TRBJ2-1, is GAGVSQSPRYKVAKRGQDVALRCDPISGHVSLFWYQQALGQGPEFLTYFQNEAQLDKSGLPSDRFFAERPEGSVSTLKIQRTQQEDSAVYLCASSSRLTGKFFGPGTRLTVL.

V gene TRBV11-2 combines with J gene TRBJ2-7; D gene unclear. From germline, CDR1 is SGHAT and CDR2 FQNNGV. The CDR3 runs 15 residues. The ends were cut back, 0 bases at V and 6 bases at J, with 15 bases in the middle. CDR3 DNA: TGTGCCAGCAGCTTAGAAGCCCGCCTCCCGGGCGAGCAGTACTTC. Translated: CASSLEARLPGEQYF.

The chain links TRBV4-2 to TRBJ2-1; D might be TRBD2 (6 bases). Trimming removed 1 base from V and 2 bases from J, with 12 bases in between. CDR3 length equals 16 residues. The V gene's germline CDR1 is LGHNA and CDR2 YNFKEQ. The CDR3 coding sequence is TGTGCCAGCAGCCAAGCTACGACTAGTCCCTACAATGAGCAGTTCTTC. It yields the protein CASSQATTSPYNEQFF.

Many counts were recorded for this clonotype. The gene calls are TRBV20-1 and TRBJ1-1; D might be TRBD1 (5 bases). The germline V gene has CDR1 DFQATT and CDR2 SNEGSKA (reference sequence). The V gene lost 7 bases and the J gene lost 5 bases, with 14 bases spanning the gap. The CDR3 is 12 amino acids. The CDR3 DNA follows: TGCAGTGTAAGTCCGGGGCTGACTGAAGCTTTCTTT. Translation: CSVSPGLTEAFF.

Many counts were recorded for this clonotype. The V gene is TRBV6-1, the J gene TRBJ2-1; 7 bases are shared with TRBD2. Germline V gives CDR1 MNHNS, CDR2 SASEGT. The CDR3 spans 15 residues. V dropped 2 bases and J dropped 9; count of bases not matched to a gene: 10. The CDR3 reads CASSEQGGSYGEQFF. The CDR3 DNA is TGTGCCAGCAGTGAACAGGGCGGGAGTTACGGTGAGCAGTTCTTC.

This clonotype was seen a few times. The rearrangement links TRBV2 to TRBJ2-1, with unresolved D. The V gene's germline CDR1 is SNHLY and CDR2 FYNNEI. The CDR3 contains 16 residues. Trimming left V 1 base short and J 6 bases short, with 16 bases between. The DNA of the CDR3 is TGTGCCAGCAGTGAAGTGTTACCCACCTCTGGCAATGAGCAGTTCTTC. Protein product: CASSEVLPTSGNEQFF.

Many counts were recorded for this clonotype. The chain employs TRBV2 and TRBJ2-1; tentatively, D is TRBD1 (5 bases). Trimming shortened V by 6 bases and J by 5 bases, and 17 bases separated the two germline ends. Germline V lookup: CDR1 SNHLY, CDR2 FYNNEI. The CDR3 consists of 15 residues. The DNA for the CDR3 is TGTGCCAGCAGACCGGCAGGACAAACCAACAATGAGCAGTTCTTC. It codes for CASRPAGQTNNEQFF.

The J gene is TRBJ2-1, the V gene TRBV5-5; D unresolved. The CDR3 loop spans 15 amino acids. The germline V and J ends were trimmed by 0 bases and 6 bases, with 13 bases remaining between them. The germline gives CDR1 SGHKS, CDR2 YYEKEE (reference sequence). CDR3 sequence (DNA): TGTGCCAGCAGCTTGGGGGTTCTTGTCCCCAATGAGCAGTTCTTC. Amino acids: CASSLGVLVPNEQFF.

The chain links TRBV7-9 to TRBJ2-2; D ambiguous. Trimming removed 7 bases from V and 6 bases from J, with 18 bases in between. This CDR3 spans 15 amino acids. Germline CDR1 SEHNR, CDR2 FQNEAQ (reference sequence). The CDR3, as DNA: TGTGCCAGCACCCAAACCGCGGATGGTGCCGGGGAGCTGTTTTTT. It specifies CASTQTADGAGELFF.

This clonotype was observed at least ten times. V usage is TRBV24-1 and J usage is TRBJ2-5; D perhaps matches TRBD1 (6 bases). Trimming shortened V by 3 bases and J by 4 bases, and 14 bases separated the two germline ends. This CDR3 is 15 amino acids long. Germline assignment: CDR1 KGHDR and CDR2 SFDVKD. In DNA form, the CDR3 reads TGTGCCACCAGTGATCCCGTGACAGGAGGAGAGACCCAGTACTTC. Encoded protein: CATSDPVTGGETQYF.